The T cell receptor (beta chain) described here comes from a study of cytomegalovirus exposure and HLA in healthy donors. Comments on this clone: Its antigen is unidentified.

Study-wide results and limits: When a later analysis compared HLA-associated TCR beta chains with equally common others, the HLA-associated chains turned out to be more clonally expanded and to have lower generation probabilities. Cytomegalovirus-associated TCR beta chains were listed, numbering 150 to 200.

The PCR was carried out with 60 Vbeta primers and 13 Jbeta primers. Only in-frame clones appear in the TCRdb table, and some are missing; sequencing was by immunoSEQ multiplex PCR. The sample contains fewer than 150,000 clones, about four fifths of which appear only once. Trimming shortened V by 1 base and J by 6 bases, and 14 bases separated the two germline ends. This CDR3 comprises 15 residues. CDR1 and CDR2 (germline): SGHRS, YFSETQ. Material for sequencing was PBMCs. The source of this sequence is a female donor in good health and CMV-seropositive. V is TRBV5-1 and J is TRBJ1-5; D uncertain. DNA for the CDR3: TGCGCCAGCAGCTTGTCGCCAGGCCAGAGTCAGCCCCAGCATTTT. It yields the protein CASSLSPGQSQPQHF.